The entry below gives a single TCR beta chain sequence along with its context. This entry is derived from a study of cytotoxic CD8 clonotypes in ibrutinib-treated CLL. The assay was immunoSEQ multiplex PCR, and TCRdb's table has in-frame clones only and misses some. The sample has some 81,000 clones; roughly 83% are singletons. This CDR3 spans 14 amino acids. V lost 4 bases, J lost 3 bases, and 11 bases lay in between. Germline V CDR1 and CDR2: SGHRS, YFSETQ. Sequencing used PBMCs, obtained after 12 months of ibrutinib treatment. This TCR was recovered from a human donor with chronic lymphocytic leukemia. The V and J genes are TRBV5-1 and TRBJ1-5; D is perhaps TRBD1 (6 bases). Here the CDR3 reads CASSPGQTNQPQHF. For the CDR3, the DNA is TGCGCCAGCAGCCCCGGACAGACCAATCAGCCCCAGCATTTT. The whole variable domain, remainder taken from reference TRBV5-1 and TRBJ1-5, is KAGVTQTPRYLIKTRGQQVTLSCSPISGHRSVSWYQQTPGQGLQFLFEYFSETQRNKGNFPGRFSGRQFSNSRSEMNVSTLELGDSALYLCASSPGQTNQPQHFGDGTRLSIL.